This entry features one T cell receptor (beta chain) sequence. The CDR3 is made up of 14 amino acids. The V gene lost 0 bases and the J gene lost 1 base, with 6 bases spanning the gap. Germline CDR1 and CDR2: MDHEN and SYDVKM. This specimen comes from a study of blood T cell repertoires in COVID-19. Study in general: PBMCs, B-cell-depleted T cells, or T cells were the source of the cDNA or gDNA that made up the material.

Clones were read by immunoSEQ multiplex PCR, and TCRdb kept only the in-frame ones, dropping some. The top ten hold about 1.9% of the sample, which has approximately 300,000 clones, about 85% seen once. The source is a woman between 25 and 40 years old who had been exposed to COVID-19. The rearrangement uses TRBV28 and TRBJ1-2; D not certain. Sequences were obtained from PBMCs or T cells enriched from blood (not recorded which). This CDR3 is CASSLWSNNYGYTF. The CDR3, as DNA: TGTGCCAGCAGTTTATGGTCCAATAACTATGGCTACACCTTC.